This entry describes one TCR beta chain. Its antigen is unknown. No much larger clone exists at a distance of one base, and base qualities are not known. The data derive from a study of T cell changes during pregnancy in multiple sclerosis (dated by TCRdb to between 2018 and 2021). Turning to the overall study: The study looked at changes in the T cell repertoire across pregnancy in women with multiple sclerosis.

After removal of 3 bases from V and 1 base from J, the junction retains 9 bases not matched to a gene. Spanning cysteine to phenylalanine, the CDR3 consists of 16 amino acids. Only CDR3 DNA is held: 48 bases, read in frame from base 1. CDR1 and CDR2, per the germline V gene (reference sequence), are SGHNT and YYREEE. The protocol used for the library was the immunoSEQ multiplex PCR assay. Imported from immuneACCESS, the table was reduced by TCRdb to in-frame sequences with V and J called. These copies leave out some clones; in studies compared against another copy, an unresolved V gene accounts for under half, and the cause of the remainder is not known. The sample table holds fewer than 65,000 clones, of which roughly 94% were seen once. Of the sample, 0.25% to 0.4% falls within the top ten clones.

The chain is made from TRBV5-4 and TRBJ1-1, and 7 junctional nucleotides match TRBD1. The receptor comes from a female donor with multiple sclerosis, enrolled in a pregnancy study. The specimen was CD4+ T cells from peripheral blood mononuclear cells, collected in the third trimester of pregnancy. The nucleotide sequence is given as TGTGCCAGCAGCTGGGGGCCAGGGGGAGGGAACACTGAAGCTTTCTTT. This encodes CASSWGPGGGNTEAFF.